Sequencing of this T cell receptor (beta chain) was carried out in a study of blood T cell repertoires in COVID-19. On the study more broadly: The analysed material was cDNA or gDNA that came from T cells, B-cell-depleted T cells, or PBMCs.

Assay used: immunoSEQ multiplex PCR; TCRdb lists only in-frame clones, some missing. The profile shows some 240,000 clones, about 80% of them singletons. V was clipped by 0 bases and J by 2 bases, with 13 bases between them. The CDR3 spans 16 residues. CDR1 and CDR2 from the germline V gene are SGHNT and YYREEE (reference sequence). The sample holds a few counts of this clone. Recruitment covered about 26 US areas and drew participants whose ages spanned roughly 18 to 95 years. The chain combines TRBV5-4 with TRBJ2-3; D is perhaps TRBD1 (5 bases). The sequenced material came from PBMCs or T cells enriched from blood (not recorded which). The receptor's source is a man between 25 and 39 years old with acute COVID-19. The CDR3 is CASSLVGRTNTDTQYF. The DNA for the CDR3 is TGTGCCAGCAGCTTGGTGGGGCGGACCAACACAGATACGCAGTATTTT.